The rows below give T cell receptor beta chains drawn from one sample of a study of breast tumors, draining lymph nodes, adjacent tissues. Using its own MiXCR run on the multiplex PCR reads, TCRdb lists one record per CDR3 protein. This sample has approximately 230,000 distinct CDR3 sequences; less than 35% occur once, and the top ten carry 3% to 4%. Specimen: axillary lymph node tissue. These receptors all come from a female donor with breast cancer. Some clones in this sample may be carry-over from other donors' samples. The CDR3 runs from the conserved cysteine through the conserved F or W. The D gene is left open where the match is weak. Clone size is not always given. Where it is, it says once, few, many or a class for expanded clones.

V gene	J gene	clone size	D gene	CDR3 protein	CDR3 DNA
TRBV5-1	TRBJ2-1	.	TRBD2	CASNLAGGFPLSDEQFF	TGCGCCAGCAACCTAGCGGGAGGGTTCCCTCTCAGCGATGAGCAGTTCTTC
TRBV7-3	TRBJ2-2	many	TRBD1	CASSLTRDRVDTGELFF	TGTGCCAGCAGCTTAACGCGGGACAGGGTCGACACCGGGGAGCTGTTTTTT
TRBV7-8	TRBJ2-1	many	TRBD2	CASSLAYLGRDYHYNEQFF	TGTGCCAGCAGCTTAGCATATCTTGGCCGGGACTACCATTACAATGAGCAGTTCTTC
TRBV9	TRBJ1-3	many	.	CASSLMGGTGNTIYF	TGTGCCAGCAGCCTAATGGGGGGTACGGGAAACACCATATATTTT
TRBV20-1	TRBJ2-7	.	TRBD1	CSASSHEDRGDEQYF	TGCAGCGCCAGCAGCCACGAGGACAGGGGGGACGAGCAGTACTTC
TRBV5-1	TRBJ1-6	many	.	CASSQGQFGGFNSPLHF	TGCGCCAGCAGCCAAGGACAGTTCGGGGGGTTTAATTCACCCCTCCACTTT
TRBV6-1	TRBJ2-2	.	.	CASREGNTGELFF	TGTGCCAGCAGAGAGGGGAACACCGGGGAGCTGTTTTTT
TRBV28	TRBJ2-1	many	TRBD1	CASSHQTGDNEQFF	TGTGCCAGCAGTCATCAGACAGGGGACAATGAGCAGTTCTTC
TRBV4-1	TRBJ1-5	many	.	CASSQGRSYQPQHF	TGCGCCAGCAGCCAAGGGAGGTCTTATCAGCCCCAGCATTTT
TRBV12-3/TRBV12-4	TRBJ2-1	many	.	CASSLMGNEQFF	TGTGCCAGCAGTTTAATGGGGAATGAGCAGTTCTTC
TRBV7-8	TRBJ1-3	many	.	CASSFAPGLLIHTIYF	TGTGCCAGCAGCTTCGCCCCCGGACTGCTCATCCACACCATATATTTT
TRBV29-1	TRBJ2-1	.	.	CSVDESGGVWDEQFF	TGCAGCGTTGATGAGTCCGGGGGAGTTTGGGATGAGCAGTTCTTC
TRBV2	TRBJ1-5	.	TRBD1	CASSPRGTGGRQPQHF	TGTGCCAGCAGTCCCCGGGGGACAGGGGGCAGGCAGCCCCAGCATTTT
TRBV29-1	TRBJ2-5	many	TRBD2	CSVALAGGGETQYF	TGCAGCGTGGCTCTAGCGGGAGGCGGAGAGACCCAGTACTTC
TRBV19	TRBJ1-6	.	TRBD1	CATGAGGRSPLHF	TGTGCCACGGGAGCAGGGGGCCGTTCACCCCTCCACTTT
TRBV11-2	TRBJ1-2	many	TRBD1	CASSAQRRDRGWGGYTF	TGTGCCAGCAGCGCCCAAAGGCGGGACAGGGGATGGGGAGGCTACACCTTC
TRBV20-1	TRBJ1-5	.	TRBD1	CSAGTGARGNQPQHF	TGCAGTGCTGGTACAGGGGCTCGGGGTAATCAGCCCCAGCATTTT
TRBV20-1	TRBJ2-5	.	.	CSATVNQETQYF	TGCAGTGCCACAGTAAACCAAGAGACCCAGTACTTC
TRBV7-2	TRBJ2-3	many	TRBD1	CASSLGQGKDTQYF	TGTGCCAGCAGCTTGGGACAGGGGAAAGATACGCAGTATTTT
TRBV6-4	TRBJ2-7	many	.	CASSDSSSYEQYF	TGTGCCAGCAGTGACTCGTCTTCCTACGAGCAGTACTTC
TRBV7-6	TRBJ2-7	.	TRBD2	CASSKTSGRAQYEQYF	TGTGCCAGCAGCAAGACTAGCGGGAGGGCCCAATACGAGCAGTACTTC
TRBV4-2	TRBJ2-5	many	TRBD2	CASSRGVGSGGQETQYF	TGTGCCAGCAGCCGAGGCGTGGGTAGCGGGGGGCAAGAGACCCAGTACTTC
TRBV20-1	TRBJ2-3	many	TRBD2	CSATGLAGLTDTQYF	TGCAGTGCTACAGGACTAGCGGGACTTACAGATACGCAGTATTTT
TRBV7-2	TRBJ1-3	many	TRBD1	CASSKSRGPGNTIYF	TGTGCCAGCAGCAAGAGCAGGGGGCCTGGAAACACCATATATTTT
TRBV7-9	TRBJ2-3	many	.	CASSFVGTDTQYF	TGTGCCAGCAGCTTTGTGGGGACTGACACGCAGTATTTT
TRBV7-2	TRBJ2-2	many	.	CASSPPTPNTGELFF	TGTGCCAGCAGCCCTCCCACTCCAAACACCGGGGAGCTGTTTTTT